This is a list of T cell receptor beta chains from one sample in a study of PD-1 blockade in mismatch repair-deficient tumors. Some clones are missing from TCRdb's copy, which holds only in-frame ones; the method was immunoSEQ multiplex PCR. The sample lists around 120,000 clones, approximately 90% occurring once. Specimen: peripheral blood, collected 44 weeks after starting pembrolizumab. These receptors originate from an adult with mismatch repair-deficient cancer. Each CDR3 is given with its conserved first and last residue. The order of the fields is clone size, V gene, J gene, CDR3 protein. A clone size is listed for some rows: how often the clone was seen (once, few, many), or a class if it is expanded.

clone_size: NA; v_call: TRBV14; j_call: TRBJ2-2; cdr3_aa: CASSQDTGGTGELFF
clone_size: NA; v_call: TRBV6-5; j_call: TRBJ1-5; cdr3_aa: CASSRGQVNQPQHF
clone_size: NA; v_call: TRBV6-6; j_call: TRBJ2-6; cdr3_aa: CASSYSVSGANVLTF
clone_size: NA; v_call: TRBV5-1; j_call: TRBJ2-1; cdr3_aa: CASSTQNEQFF
clone_size: NA; v_call: TRBV7-9; j_call: TRBJ2-3; cdr3_aa: CASSPAGTSGGDTQYF
clone_size: once; v_call: TRBV5-4; j_call: TRBJ2-1; cdr3_aa: CASSFGKIYNEQFF
clone_size: NA; v_call: TRBV23-1; j_call: TRBJ1-5; cdr3_aa: CASKPPGQGRGGNQPQHF
clone_size: NA; v_call: TRBV30; j_call: TRBJ2-3; cdr3_aa: CAWSTQGIAQYF
clone_size: NA; v_call: TRBV6-6; j_call: TRBJ2-2; cdr3_aa: CASSWGTGPRAGELFF
clone_size: few; v_call: TRBV4-2; j_call: TRBJ1-2; cdr3_aa: CASSQETGGGYTF
clone_size: few; v_call: TRBV10-3; j_call: TRBJ2-7; cdr3_aa: CAISAQDREYEQYF
clone_size: NA; v_call: TRBV29-1; j_call: TRBJ2-7; cdr3_aa: CSVRGGAHYEQYF
clone_size: NA; v_call: TRBV5-1; j_call: TRBJ2-5; cdr3_aa: CASSFEGRRETQYF
clone_size: NA; v_call: TRBV6-1; j_call: TRBJ2-2; cdr3_aa: CASGGMRELFF
clone_size: NA; v_call: TRBV7-8; j_call: TRBJ1-1; cdr3_aa: CASSLGTGRGAFF
clone_size: NA; v_call: TRBV6-5; j_call: TRBJ1-5; cdr3_aa: CASSYSTGANQPQHF
clone_size: NA; v_call: TRBV14; j_call: TRBJ2-3; cdr3_aa: CASSQVLGVAGTDTQYF
clone_size: NA; v_call: TRBV5-5; j_call: TRBJ2-5; cdr3_aa: CASSLEYGGQETQYF
clone_size: NA; v_call: TRBV6-6; j_call: TRBJ2-3; cdr3_aa: CASSAGTSGADTQYF
clone_size: NA; v_call: TRBV11-2; j_call: TRBJ2-1; cdr3_aa: CASRLVWGSYNEQFF
clone_size: once; v_call: TRBV6-5; j_call: TRBJ2-1; cdr3_aa: CASSYWEWTGYNEQFF
clone_size: NA; v_call: TRBV19; j_call: TRBJ2-7; cdr3_aa: CASSVAGANSYEQYF
clone_size: NA; v_call: TRBV29-1; j_call: TRBJ2-2; cdr3_aa: CSVELGLPSNTGELFF